Shown below are 27 T cell receptor beta chains from a single sample sequenced in a study of blood T cell repertoires in COVID-19. Clones were read by immunoSEQ multiplex PCR, and TCRdb kept only the in-frame ones, dropping some. The data contain fewer than 200,000 clones, 80% to 90% of them singletons. The sequencing input was peripheral blood. These TCRs come from a woman aged 70-85 years with COVID-19, enrolled during active disease.

This clone was observed a handful of times. V is TRBV14 and J is TRBJ2-1; tentatively, D is TRBD1 (6 bases). The CDR3 length is 15 residues. With 5 bases removed from V and 6 bases from J, the gap between germline ends came to 17 bases. CDR1 SGHDN and CDR2 FVKESK come from the germline V gene. The CDR3 region has the DNA TGTGCCAGCAGCGCCCTACGGACAGTGTTCAATGAGCAGTTCTTC. This translates into CASSALRTVFNEQFF.

This sequence joins TRBV29-1 and TRBJ1-5; possible D gene TRBD1, 5 bases. V gave up 3 bases and J gave up 6 bases, with 12 bases separating them. Germline V gene sequence: CDR1 SQVTM, CDR2 ANQGSEA. This CDR3 region has 13 residues. CDR3 protein: CSVEAGEGQPQHF. CDR3 DNA: TGCAGCGTTGAGGCGGGGGAAGGTCAGCCCCAGCATTTT. Full variable domain (rest looked up from reference TRBV29-1 and TRBJ1-5): SAVISQKPSRDICQRGTSLTIQCQVDSQVTMMFWYRQQPGQSLTLIATANQGSEATYESGFVIDKFPISRPNLTFSTLTVSNMSPEDSSIYLCSVEAGEGQPQHFGDGTRLSIL.

V and J are TRBV11-1 and TRBJ1-2; 8 bases agree with TRBD1. Trimming at V came to 5 bases and at J to 6 bases, leaving 5 bases not matched to a gene. The CDR3 has 13 residues. From germline, CDR1 is SGHAT and CDR2 FQDESV (reference sequence). The CDR3 here is CASSVQGDDGYTF. The CDR3 DNA is TGTGCCAGCAGCGTACAGGGGGATGATGGCTACACCTTC.

This clone was recorded a few times. The chain employs TRBV27 and TRBJ2-7; 7 bases match TRBD1. The V and J ends lost 4 bases and 6 bases, in that order; junction bases with no gene match: 12. Germline CDR1 MNHEY, CDR2 SMNVEV (reference sequence). This CDR3 has 15 residues. As DNA, the CDR3 is TGTGCCAGCAGTTCCTCCGGGACAGTGGCCCCCGAGCAGTACTTC. Its translation is CASSSSGTVAPEQYF.

The rearrangement uses TRBV7-9 and TRBJ2-3, with D tentatively TRBD2 (7 bases). There are 19 residues in the CDR3. The V gene's germline CDR1 is SEHNR and CDR2 FQNEAQ (reference sequence). Trimming left V 1 base short and J 6 bases short, with 26 bases between. Written as DNA, the CDR3 is TGTGCCAGCAGCTTAGAAGGGGGGAGGGCGATTATAATAAAGGATACGCAGTATTTT. It is translated as CASSLEGGRAIIIKDTQYF.

This chain connects TRBV3-1 (or the pseudogene TRBV3-2) to TRBJ2-7, with 8 positions matching TRBD2. The germline V gene has CDR1 LGHDT and CDR2 YNNKEL (reference sequence). V was pared by 4 bases and J by 4 bases, with 9 bases of the junction left unmatched. The CDR3 contains 15 residues. The CDR3 coding sequence is TGTGCCAGCAGCCCCCGGGGTAGCGGGACATACGAGCAGTACTTC. This sequence encodes CASSPRGSGTYEQYF.

The chain uses TRBV5-4 and TRBJ2-7; 8 nucleotides match TRBD1. Trimming took 2 bases from V and 5 from J; bases not matched to a gene: 9. There are 15 residues in the CDR3. The germline gives CDR1 SGHNT, CDR2 YYREEE (reference sequence). CDR3 region: CASSLPRTGFDEQYF. The CDR3 bases are TGTGCCAGCAGCTTACCCCGGACAGGGTTCGACGAGCAGTACTTC.

This clone appeared a few times. The rearrangement uses TRBV2 and TRBJ2-7, with TRBD2 identical over 9 bases. The CDR3 spans 15 residues. J was trimmed by 0 bases and V by 7 bases; bases with no gene match: 7. In germline, CDR1 is SNHLY, CDR2 FYNNEI. In nucleotides, the CDR3 is TGTGCCAGCACGCAACTAGCGGGTGCCTCCTACGAGCAGTACTTC. The encoded protein is CASTQLAGASYEQYF.

The chain links TRBV5-1 to TRBJ2-5; weak D call: TRBD1 (5 bases). This CDR3 comprises 14 residues. Germline V lookup: CDR1 SGHRS, CDR2 YFSETQ. V lost 2 bases and J lost 5, with 13 bases in between. CDR3 DNA: TGCGCCAGCAGCTTAGGTCAGGGATACGAGACCCAGTACTTC. Protein sequence: CASSLGQGYETQYF.

The chain couples TRBV3-1 (or the pseudogene TRBV3-2) to TRBJ2-7; 7 bases line up with TRBD2. Germline V lookup: CDR1 LGHDT, CDR2 YNNKEL (reference sequence). V was pared by 4 bases and J by 5 bases, with 8 bases of the junction left unmatched. CDR3 size: 14 residues. The CDR3 loop reads CASSLGGSGHEQYF. In DNA, the CDR3 is TGTGCCAGCAGCCTCGGCGGGAGTGGCCACGAGCAGTACTTC.

V and J are TRBV5-1 and TRBJ2-3; 8 nucleotides agree with TRBD2. Germline loops: CDR1 SGHRS, CDR2 YFSETQ. V shed 4 bases, J shed 3 bases, and the junction held 7 bases outside the gene matches. The CDR3 spans 15 residues. This CDR3 reads CASSGGVAGTDTQYF. The CDR3 DNA reads TGCGCCAGCAGCGGAGGAGTAGCGGGGACAGATACGCAGTATTTT.

In its sample, this clone was seen once. The V gene is TRBV30, the J gene TRBJ2-7; D gene uncertain. There are 12 residues in the CDR3. Germline V gene lookup returns CDR1 GTSNPN and CDR2 SVGIG (reference sequence). V lost 2 bases, J lost 4 bases, and 9 bases lay in between. CDR3 sequence reads: CAWSPSTYEQYF. For the CDR3, the DNA is TGTGCCTGGAGTCCTTCTACGTACGAGCAGTACTTC.

The CDR3 is CASSIRGSLTEAFF. The CDR3 nucleotides read TGTGCCAGCAGTATCAGAGGGAGCCTCACTGAAGCTTTCTTT. The chain joins TRBV28 to TRBJ1-1, with no clear D. Germline loops: CDR1 MDHEN, CDR2 SYDVKM. The V end lost 5 bases, the J end lost 4 bases, and 14 bases lay between the germline ends. The CDR3 runs to 14 residues. The variable domain in full, completed from reference TRBV28 and TRBJ1-1, reads DVKVTQSSRYLVKRTGEKVFLECVQDMDHENMFWYRQDPGLGLRLIYFSYDVKMKEKGDIPEGYSVSREKKERFSLILESASTNQTSMYLCASSIRGSLTEAFFGQGTRLTVV.

The chain is built from TRBV10-2 and TRBJ1-6; a possible D gene is TRBD1 (5 bases). Trimming removed 8 bases at V and 6 bases at J, with 11 bases between. The length of the CDR3 is 13 residues. Per the germline V gene, CDR1 is WSHSY and CDR2 is SAAADI. The CDR3 bases are TGCGCCAGCGGCACAGGCTTTAATTCACCCCTCCACTTT. It encodes CASGTGFNSPLHF.

The gene calls are TRBV6-2 or TRBV6-3 and TRBJ2-7; D is possibly TRBD2 (6 bases). The germline gives CDR1 MNHEY, CDR2 SVGEGT. V lost 6 bases and J lost 0, with 12 bases in between. This CDR3 comprises 14 residues. The CDR3 DNA reads TGTGCCAGCAGCCCGGGACTGAGCTCCTACGAGCAGTACTTC. Protein: CASSPGLSSYEQYF.

This clone rates as medium-sized (0.01 to 0.1%). In nucleotides, the CDR3 is TGTGCCAGCAGCAACAAACGCACGAGGGTAATCTTT. Protein: CASSNKRTRVIF. V gene TRBV21-1 combines with J gene TRBJ1-1. TRBV21-1 is listed as a pseudogene. The CDR3 extends over 12 amino acids.

V and J are TRBV27 and TRBJ1-1; TRBD1 matches at 7 bases. Trimming removed 0 bases from V and 8 bases from J; junction bases left unmatched: 0. The CDR3 runs 12 residues. Germline CDR1 reads MNHEY; CDR2 reads SMNVEV (reference sequence). The CDR3 protein is CASSLSGGEAFF. The CDR3 DNA sequence: TGTGCCAGCAGTTTATCAGGGGGCGAAGCTTTCTTT.

The genes are TRBV7-2 and TRBJ1-2; 8 positions agree with TRBD1. V was pared by 5 bases and J by 8 bases, with 10 bases of the junction left unmatched. The germline V gene has CDR1 SGHTA and CDR2 FQGNSA. CDR3 length: 14 residues. The CDR3 DNA reads TGTGCCAGCAGCGCCTCAGGGGGCCTTGGGGGCTACACCTTC. Translated, it gives CASSASGGLGGYTF.

The V and J genes are TRBV13 and TRBJ2-1, with D maybe TRBD1 (5 bases). Trimming removed 1 base at V and 2 bases at J, with 9 bases between. Germline-derived CDR1 and CDR2 are PRHDT and FYEKMQ (reference sequence). The CDR3 has 15 residues. CDR3 in amino acids: CASSLDAGTYNEQFF. In DNA form, the CDR3 reads TGTGCCAGCAGCTTAGATGCAGGGACCTACAATGAGCAGTTCTTC.

This chain connects TRBV3-1 (or the pseudogene TRBV3-2) to TRBJ2-7; no definite D call. The CDR3 is 13 amino acids. V lost 5 bases, J lost 2 bases, and 10 bases lay in between. Per germline, CDR1 LGHDT and CDR2 YNNKEL (reference sequence). The CDR3 region has the DNA TGTGCCAGCAGCGCGAGTAGCACCTACGAGCAGTACTTC. This sequence encodes CASSASSTYEQYF.

The chain has TRBV5-4 and TRBJ2-7; D not resolved. Trimming shortened V by 0 bases and J by 3 bases, and 10 bases separated the two germline ends. Looked up from germline, CDR1 is SGHNT and CDR2 is YYREEE (reference sequence). The CDR3 consists of 14 residues. Here the CDR3 reads CASSLDQVNYEQYF. Written as DNA, the CDR3 is TGTGCCAGCAGCTTGGACCAGGTCAACTACGAGCAGTACTTC.

The V and J genes are TRBV6-1 and TRBJ2-1; 7 nucleotides align to TRBD1. The CDR3 spans 12 residues. V lost 3 bases to trimming and J lost 14 bases; unmatched junction nucleotides: 7. The V gene's germline CDR1 is MNHNS and CDR2 SASEGT. CDR3 sequence (DNA): TGTGCCAGCAGTGAGAGCCGGGACAGAGAGTTCTTC. Translated, it gives CASSESRDREFF.

The V call is TRBV28, the J call TRBJ1-3; D gene uncertain. This CDR3 comprises 16 residues. Germline loops: CDR1 MDHEN, CDR2 SYDVKM. Trimming removed 7 bases from V and 0 bases from J, with 16 bases in between. CDR3 residues: CASTLGMAHSGNTIYF. The DNA of the CDR3 is TGTGCCAGCACCCTAGGTATGGCGCACTCTGGAAACACCATATATTTT.

The rearrangement joins TRBV6-1 to TRBJ1-5; 7 bases are a match to TRBD1. V dropped 7 bases and J dropped 6; count of bases not matched to a gene: 12. The length of the CDR3 is 15 residues. In germline, CDR1 is MNHNS, CDR2 SASEGT. CDR3 in DNA: TGTGCCAGCATCGATCGACAGGGTGCGGGTCAGCCCCAGCATTTT. This encodes CASIDRQGAGQPQHF.

In its sample, this clone was seen once. The CDR3 coding sequence is TGTGCCAGCAGCTTAGAAATAAACAATGAGCAGTTCTTC. As protein: CASSLEINNEQFF. The chain is built from TRBV11-3 and TRBJ2-1; D unclear. V lost 0 bases, J lost 5 bases, and 5 bases lay in between. The CDR3 covers 13 residues. Germline V gene data show CDR1 as SGHNT and CDR2 as YENEEA.

V is TRBV28 and J is TRBJ1-5; D perhaps matches TRBD1 (5 bases). CDR1 and CDR2 from the germline V gene are MDHEN and SYDVKM. The CDR3 has 12 residues. The ends were cut back, 6 bases at V and 6 bases at J, with 9 bases in the middle. CDR3 sequence reads: CASSSGLQPQHF. The CDR3 DNA reads as TGTGCCAGCAGCTCAGGGCTTCAGCCCCAGCATTTT.

V is TRBV18 and J is TRBJ1-1; possibly TRBD1 for D (5 bases). Germline V gives CDR1 KGHSH, CDR2 LQKENI. The CDR3 totals 15 residues. The V and J ends lost 0 bases and 5 bases respectively, with 13 bases between them. CDR3 in DNA: TGTGCCAGCTCACCACCGTCCCAGGGCTTGACTGAAGCTTTCTTT. It translates to CASSPPSQGLTEAFF.